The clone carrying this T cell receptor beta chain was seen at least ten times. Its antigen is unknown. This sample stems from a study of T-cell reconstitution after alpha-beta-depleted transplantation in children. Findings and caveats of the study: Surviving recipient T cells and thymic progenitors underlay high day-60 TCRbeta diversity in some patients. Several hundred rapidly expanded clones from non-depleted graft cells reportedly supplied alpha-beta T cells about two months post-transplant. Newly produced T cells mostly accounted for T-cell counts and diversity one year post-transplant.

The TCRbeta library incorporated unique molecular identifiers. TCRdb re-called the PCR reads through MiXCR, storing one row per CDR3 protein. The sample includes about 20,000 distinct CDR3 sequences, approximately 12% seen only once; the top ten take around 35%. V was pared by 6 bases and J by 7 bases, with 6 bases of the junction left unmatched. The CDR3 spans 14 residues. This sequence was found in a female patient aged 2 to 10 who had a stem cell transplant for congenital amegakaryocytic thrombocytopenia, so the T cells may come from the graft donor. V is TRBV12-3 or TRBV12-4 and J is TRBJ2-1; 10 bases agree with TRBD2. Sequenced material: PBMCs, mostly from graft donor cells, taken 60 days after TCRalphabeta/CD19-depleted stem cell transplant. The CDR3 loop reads CASSLLAGENEQFF. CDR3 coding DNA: TGTGCCAGCAGCCTCCTAGCGGGAGAGAATGAGCAGTTCTTC.